This paragraph reports one T cell receptor beta chain. The target antigen is unknown. V shed 3 bases and J shed 4 bases, with 7 bases lying between them. The CDR3 consists of 12 residues. In germline, CDR1 is SGHNT, CDR2 YYREEE (reference sequence). These data belong to a study of cytomegalovirus exposure and HLA in healthy donors. Whole-study results and caveats: Earlier results showed most TCR beta V segments being productive about 90% or about 30% of the time. The majority of CMV-associated TCR beta chains were reported as apparently HLA-restricted in a later analysis. Reports credit the classifier with highly specific, highly sensitive diagnosis of cytomegalovirus status. Exclusion as indistinguishable affected some V segments, including TRBV6-2 and TRBV6-3.

Researchers ran the PCR with 60 Vbeta and 13 Jbeta primers. The protocol was immunoSEQ multiplex PCR, while the TCRdb copy is restricted to in-frame clones and leaves out a portion. This sample yields approximately 46,000 clones, of which approximately 70% are seen a single time; approximately 6% belongs to the top ten. The chain uses TRBV5-4 and TRBJ1-1; D gene uncertain. The sample comprised PBMCs. This clonotype was sampled from a man younger than 40 in good health and CMV-seronegative. This chain's CDR3 is CASSSPGTEAFF. CDR3 sequence (DNA): TGTGCCAGCAGCTCCCCAGGCACTGAAGCTTTCTTT.